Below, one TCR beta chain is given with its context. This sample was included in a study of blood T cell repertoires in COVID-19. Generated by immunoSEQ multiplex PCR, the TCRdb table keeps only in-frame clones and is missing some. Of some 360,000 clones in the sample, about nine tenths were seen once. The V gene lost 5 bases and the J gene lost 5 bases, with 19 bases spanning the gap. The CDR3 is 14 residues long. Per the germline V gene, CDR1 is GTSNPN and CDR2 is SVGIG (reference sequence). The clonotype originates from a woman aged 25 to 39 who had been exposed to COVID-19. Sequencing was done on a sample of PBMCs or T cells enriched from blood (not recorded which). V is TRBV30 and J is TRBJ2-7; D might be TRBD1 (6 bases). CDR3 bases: TGTGCCTGGGCCGAGAGGGGGAAGGGAAACGAGCAGTACTTC. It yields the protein CAWAERGKGNEQYF.